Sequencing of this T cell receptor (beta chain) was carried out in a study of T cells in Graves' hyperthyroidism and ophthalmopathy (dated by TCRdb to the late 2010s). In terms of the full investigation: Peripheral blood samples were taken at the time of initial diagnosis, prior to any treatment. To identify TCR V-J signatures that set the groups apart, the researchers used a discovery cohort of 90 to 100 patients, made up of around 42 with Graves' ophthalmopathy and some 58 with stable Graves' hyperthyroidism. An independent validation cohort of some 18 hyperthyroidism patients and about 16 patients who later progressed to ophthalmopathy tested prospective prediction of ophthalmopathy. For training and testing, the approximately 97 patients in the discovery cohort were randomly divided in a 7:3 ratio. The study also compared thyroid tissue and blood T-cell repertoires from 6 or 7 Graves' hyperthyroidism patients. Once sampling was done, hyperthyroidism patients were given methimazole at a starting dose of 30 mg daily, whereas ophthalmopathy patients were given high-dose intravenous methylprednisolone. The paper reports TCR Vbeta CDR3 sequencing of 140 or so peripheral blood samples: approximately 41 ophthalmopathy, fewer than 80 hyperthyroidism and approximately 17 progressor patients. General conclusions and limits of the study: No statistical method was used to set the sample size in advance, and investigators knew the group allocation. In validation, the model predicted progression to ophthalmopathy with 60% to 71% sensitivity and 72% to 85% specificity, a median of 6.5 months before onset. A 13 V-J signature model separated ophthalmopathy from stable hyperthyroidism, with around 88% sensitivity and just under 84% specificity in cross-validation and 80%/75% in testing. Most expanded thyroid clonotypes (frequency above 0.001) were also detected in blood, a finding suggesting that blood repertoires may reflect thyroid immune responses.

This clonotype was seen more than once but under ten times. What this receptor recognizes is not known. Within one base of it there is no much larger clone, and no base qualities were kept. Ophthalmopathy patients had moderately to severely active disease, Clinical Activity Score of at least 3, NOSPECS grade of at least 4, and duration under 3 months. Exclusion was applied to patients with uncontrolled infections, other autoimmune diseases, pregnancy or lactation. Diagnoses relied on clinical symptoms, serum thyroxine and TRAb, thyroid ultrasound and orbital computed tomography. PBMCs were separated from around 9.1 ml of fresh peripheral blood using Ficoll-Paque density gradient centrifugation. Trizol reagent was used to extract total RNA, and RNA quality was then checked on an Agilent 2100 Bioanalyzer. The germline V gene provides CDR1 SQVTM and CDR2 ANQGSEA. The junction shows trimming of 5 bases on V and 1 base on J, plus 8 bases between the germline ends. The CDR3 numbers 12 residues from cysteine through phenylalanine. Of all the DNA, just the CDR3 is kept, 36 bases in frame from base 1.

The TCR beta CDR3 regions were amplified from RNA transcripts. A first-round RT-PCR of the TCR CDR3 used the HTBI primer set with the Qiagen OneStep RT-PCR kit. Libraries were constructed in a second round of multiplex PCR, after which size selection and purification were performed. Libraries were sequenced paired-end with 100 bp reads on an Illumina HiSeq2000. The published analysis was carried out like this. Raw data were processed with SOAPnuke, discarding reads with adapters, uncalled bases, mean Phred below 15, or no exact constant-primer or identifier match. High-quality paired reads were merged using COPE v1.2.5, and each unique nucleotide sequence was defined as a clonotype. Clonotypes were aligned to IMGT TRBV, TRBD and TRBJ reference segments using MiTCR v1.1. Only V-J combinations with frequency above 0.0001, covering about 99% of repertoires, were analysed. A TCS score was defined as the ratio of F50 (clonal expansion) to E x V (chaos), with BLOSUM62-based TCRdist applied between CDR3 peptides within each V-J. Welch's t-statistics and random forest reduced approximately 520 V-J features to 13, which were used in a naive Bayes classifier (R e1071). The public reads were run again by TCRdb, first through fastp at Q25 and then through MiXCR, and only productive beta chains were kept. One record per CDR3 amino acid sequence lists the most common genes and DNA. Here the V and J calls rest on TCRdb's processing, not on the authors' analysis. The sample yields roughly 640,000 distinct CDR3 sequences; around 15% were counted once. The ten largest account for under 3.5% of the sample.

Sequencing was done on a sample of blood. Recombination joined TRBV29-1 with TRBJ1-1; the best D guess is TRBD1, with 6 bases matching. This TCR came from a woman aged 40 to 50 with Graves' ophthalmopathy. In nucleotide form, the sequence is TGCAGCGTTCAGACAGGGAACACTGAAGCTTTCTTT. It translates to CSVQTGNTEAFF.